This is a list of T cell receptor beta chains from one sample in a study of cytomegalovirus exposure and HLA in healthy donors. Data came from immunoSEQ multiplex PCR; TCRdb stores just in-frame clones and leaves some out. Of about 170,000 clones detected, almost 75% appear once; the ten largest clones hold 5.4%. Material for sequencing was PBMCs. Receptors were obtained from a young woman in good health and CMV-seropositive. CDR3s include the opening cysteine and the closing phenylalanine or tryptophan. The D gene is left open where the match is weak. Only part of the rows carry a size: once, few, many, or a class if the clone is expanded.

j_call d_call clone_size v_call cdr3_nt cdr3_aa
TRBJ1-1 . . TRBV6-5 TGTGCCAGCCTTGGGGGCTGGAGGACTGAAGCTTTCTTT CASLGGWRTEAFF
TRBJ2-1 . few TRBV19 TGTGCCAGTAGTATAGTGGCCTCCAACCCAGTACATGAGCAGTTCTTC CASSIVASNPVHEQFF
TRBJ1-5 TRBD1 . TRBV5-8 TGTGCCAGCAGCTTATCTCAGACAGGGGGTTATCAGCCCCAGCATTTT CASSLSQTGGYQPQHF
TRBJ2-3 . . TRBV7-8 TGTGCCAGCGGTCGAGGAGATACGCAGTATTTT CASGRGDTQYF
TRBJ1-2 . . TRBV19 TGTGCCAGTACCATACCACAGGGTTTAGGTGGCTACACCTTC CASTIPQGLGGYTF
TRBJ2-5 . . TRBV7-2 TGTGCCAGCAGCGCCGACAGGGACTCCCAAGAGACCCAGTACTTC CASSADRDSQETQYF
TRBJ2-3 . . TRBV6-5 TGTGCCAGCAGTGCGGGCTCTAGCACAGATACGCAGTATTTT CASSAGSSTDTQYF
TRBJ2-5 TRBD2 . TRBV7-2 TGTGCCAGCAGCTTACGTGCGGGGGAAGAGACCCAGTACTTC CASSLRAGEETQYF
TRBJ2-4 . . TRBV27 TGTGCCAGTCGGGGTCAACTCCGTGGTTTAGCCAAAAACATTCAGTACTTC CASRGQLRGLAKNIQYF
TRBJ2-1 . . TRBV7-6 TGTGCCAGCAGCTTAGGCTCAAGGAGCTCCTACAATGAGCAGTTCTTC CASSLGSRSSYNEQFF
TRBJ2-7 . . TRBV7-2 TGTGCCAGCAGCCCCCGAAACACCCACTACGAGCAGTACTTC CASSPRNTHYEQYF
TRBJ2-3 . . TRBV7-2 TGTGCCAGCAGCTTAGGGGCAGGGGGCACAGATACGCAGTATTTT CASSLGAGGTDTQYF
TRBJ1-5 . . TRBV7-9 TGTGCCAGCAGCTTAGGAGGGTTAGACAATCAGCCCCAGCATTTT CASSLGGLDNQPQHF
TRBJ2-3 TRBD1 few TRBV11-2 TGTGCCAGCAGGCAACCGGGACAGGGAATATTTAGCACAGATACGCAGTATTTT CASRQPGQGIFSTDTQYF
TRBJ2-7 . few TRBV15 TGTGCCACCAGCAGAGATCCAGGGGTCTACGAGCAGTACTTC CATSRDPGVYEQYF
TRBJ1-3 . . TRBV7-2 TGTGCCAGCAGCCGCGGACAGCCTGTCTCGGGCACCATATATTTT CASSRGQPVSGTIYF
TRBJ2-7 . . TRBV7-2 TGTGCCAGCATCCCCGGCGTAGCATGGGGCGAGCAGTACTTC CASIPGVAWGEQYF
TRBJ2-2 . . TRBV19 TGTGCCAGTCGGAGAGGGGGGGGCTACACCGGGGAGCTGTTTTTT CASRRGGGYTGELFF
TRBJ1-4 TRBD1 . TRBV4-3 TGCGCCAGCAGCCAGGACAGGGGCCCGAATGAAAAACTGTTTTTT CASSQDRGPNEKLFF
TRBJ2-7 . . TRBV5-1 TGCGCCAGCAGCTTGCTGGACTACCAAAACTACGAGCAGTACTTC CASSLLDYQNYEQYF
TRBJ1-3 . . TRBV7-9 TGTGCCAGCAGCCCACATGCCGCGGGGGATGGAAACACCATATATTTT CASSPHAAGDGNTIYF
TRBJ1-5 . . TRBV6-5 TGTGCCAGCAGAACATGGGGGGGTTCCGAGCCCCAGCATTTT CASRTWGGSEPQHF
TRBJ2-5 . few TRBV30 TGTGCCTGGAGTACGGGAGAGACCCAGTACTTC CAWSTGETQYF
TRBJ2-2 . . TRBV7-9 TGTGCCAGCAGGACTAACACCGGGGAGCTGTTTTTT CASRTNTGELFF
TRBJ2-2 . . TRBV11-2 TGTGCCAGCAGGGACGATCGGGGTCTGAGCGGGGAGCTGTTTTTT CASRDDRGLSGELFF
TRBJ2-1 TRBD2 . TRBV7-7 TGTGCTAGCAGCTTAGCGTTGACTAGCGGACGGAATGAGCAGTTCTTC CASSLALTSGRNEQFF
TRBJ2-5 TRBD2 . TRBV9 TGTGCCAGCAGCGTAGGTTCCCAGCGGGGGGGAGTAGAGACCCAGTACTTC CASSVGSQRGGVETQYF
TRBJ2-7 . few TRBV7-9 TGTTCCAGCAGCTTAGTAGTTAACCCCTACGAGCAGTACTTC CSSSLVVNPYEQYF
TRBJ1-1 . . TRBV28 TGTGCCAGCAGTTTAGCGGGGCGCGGGAACACTGAAGCTTTCTTT CASSLAGRGNTEAFF
TRBJ1-1 TRBD1 . TRBV6-5 TGTGCCAGCAGCAGGGGGGACAGGGGAGTCCCTGAAGCTTTCTTT CASSRGDRGVPEAFF
TRBJ2-1 . . TRBV5-4 TGTGCCAGCAGCTTGCGGGCCTACAATGAGCAGTTCTTC CASSLRAYNEQFF
TRBJ1-1 . . TRBV30 TGTGCCTGGTCAATTCTGAACACTGAAGCTTTCTTT CAWSILNTEAFF
TRBJ1-6 . . TRBV2 TGTGCCAGCACGAACACCCTGAATTCACCCCTCCACTTT CASTNTLNSPLHF
TRBJ1-2 . . TRBV7-2 TGTGCCAGCAGCTCGTTCGGGACACCTGGCTACACCTTC CASSSFGTPGYTF
TRBJ1-5 . few TRBV4-2 TGTGCCAGCAGCCAAGACATCGGGTATCAGCCCCAGCATTTT CASSQDIGYQPQHF
TRBJ2-7 TRBD2 . TRBV6-6 TGTGCCAGCAGTCGTAGCGGGGGGAACTACGAGCAGTACTTC CASSRSGGNYEQYF
TRBJ2-5 . few TRBV5-1 TGCGCCAGCAGCTCGCTAACAGGCTCTCAAGAGACCCAGTACTTC CASSSLTGSQETQYF
TRBJ2-1 . . TRBV7-6 TGTGCCAGCAGCTTAGTAGGTTTTAGCAGGGTAAATGAGCAGTTCTTC CASSLVGFSRVNEQFF
TRBJ1-1 . . TRBV30 TGTGCCTGGAGTGGGCCCGAAGCTTTCTTT CAWSGPEAFF
TRBJ2-7 TRBD2 once TRBV4-1 TGCGCCAGCAGCCAACCAACCGGGACTAGCGGGGTCGAGCAGTACTTC CASSQPTGTSGVEQYF
TRBJ2-7 . . TRBV6-6 TGTGCCAGCAGTTACGATGCGACCTACGAGCAGTACTTC CASSYDATYEQYF
TRBJ1-2 TRBD1 . TRBV27 TGTGCCAGCAGTTTAACAGGGGGAGATGGCTACACCTTC CASSLTGGDGYTF
TRBJ1-1 . . TRBV5-5 TGTGCCAGCAGCTTGGGGTCCGGGGACACTGAAGCTTTCTTT CASSLGSGDTEAFF
TRBJ1-2 . . TRBV7-9 TGTGCCAGCAGCTCGTGGGGGGATTTCGACTATGGCTACACCTTC CASSSWGDFDYGYTF
TRBJ1-5 TRBD1 . TRBV2 TGTGCCAGCAGGACGGACAGGTTCGATCAGCCCCAGCATTTT CASRTDRFDQPQHF
TRBJ1-1 . . TRBV7-9 TGTGCCAGCAGGGACGAGGTGCCGGGGACTGAAGCTTTCTTT CASRDEVPGTEAFF
TRBJ1-1 TRBD1 . TRBV18 TGTGCCAGCTCAGGGACAGGGGAAGGAGCTTTCTTT CASSGTGEGAFF
TRBJ2-3 . . TRBV6-5 TGTGCCAGCAGCGGGCGGGGCGCAGATACGCAGTATTTT CASSGRGADTQYF
TRBJ2-1 . . TRBV4-3 TGCGCCAGCAGCCAAGACCTCGCGACTTACAATGAGCAGTTCTTC CASSQDLATYNEQFF
TRBJ2-1 TRBD2 . TRBV30 TGTGCCTGGAGTGCCGGGGGGTACAATGAGCAGTTCTTC CAWSAGGYNEQFF
TRBJ1-2 . . TRBV30 TGTGCCTGGAGGCCGAAAACCCCGGGACTGGTAGGTGGCTACACCTTC CAWRPKTPGLVGGYTF
TRBJ1-6 TRBD1 . TRBV18 TGTGCCAGCGCTGACAGGGGGAATTCACCCCTCCACTTT CASADRGNSPLHF
TRBJ2-5 . few TRBV7-7 TGTGCTAGCAGCTTACGGACGGAGGCTTCCGGATCGGAGACCCAGTACTTC CASSLRTEASGSETQYF
TRBJ2-1 TRBD2 . TRBV4-2 TGTGCCAGCAGCCAAGTAAGCGGGGGGCCGGGCAATGAGCAGTTCTTC CASSQVSGGPGNEQFF